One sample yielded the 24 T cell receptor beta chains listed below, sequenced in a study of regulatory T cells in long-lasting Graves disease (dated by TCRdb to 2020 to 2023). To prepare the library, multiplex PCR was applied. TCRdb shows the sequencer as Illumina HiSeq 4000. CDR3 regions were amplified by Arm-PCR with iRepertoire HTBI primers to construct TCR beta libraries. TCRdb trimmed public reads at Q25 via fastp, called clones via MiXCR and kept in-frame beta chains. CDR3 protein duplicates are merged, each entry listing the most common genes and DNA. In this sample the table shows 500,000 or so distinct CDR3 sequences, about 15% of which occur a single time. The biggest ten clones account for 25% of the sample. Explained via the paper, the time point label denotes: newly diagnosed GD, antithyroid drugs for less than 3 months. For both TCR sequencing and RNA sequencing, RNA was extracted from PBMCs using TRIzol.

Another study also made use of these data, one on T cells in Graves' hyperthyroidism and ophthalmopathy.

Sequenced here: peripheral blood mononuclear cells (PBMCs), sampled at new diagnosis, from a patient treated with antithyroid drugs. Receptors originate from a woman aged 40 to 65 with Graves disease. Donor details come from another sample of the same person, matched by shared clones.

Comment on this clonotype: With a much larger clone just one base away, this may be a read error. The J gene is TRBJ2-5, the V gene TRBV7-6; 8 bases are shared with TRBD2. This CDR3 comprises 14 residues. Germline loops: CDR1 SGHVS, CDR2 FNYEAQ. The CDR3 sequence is CAGSLSGGEKTQYF. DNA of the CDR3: TGTGCCGGCAGCTTAAGCGGGGGAGAGAAGACCCAGTACTTC.

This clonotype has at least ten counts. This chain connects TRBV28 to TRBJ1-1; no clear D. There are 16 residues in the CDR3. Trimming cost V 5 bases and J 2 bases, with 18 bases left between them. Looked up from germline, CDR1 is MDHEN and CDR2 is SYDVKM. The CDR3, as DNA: TGTGCCAGCAGTCTAGCAAACACTCTTCCCAACACTGAAGCTTTCTTT. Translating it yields CASSLANTLPNTEAFF.

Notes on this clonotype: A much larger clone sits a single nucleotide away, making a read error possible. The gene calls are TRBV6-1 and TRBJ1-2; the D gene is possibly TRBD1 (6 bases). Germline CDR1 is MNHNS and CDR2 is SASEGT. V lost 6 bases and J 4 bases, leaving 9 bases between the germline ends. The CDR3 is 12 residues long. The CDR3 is CASRKDSYGYTF. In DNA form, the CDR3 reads TGTGCCAGCAGAAAGGACAGCTATGGCTACACCTTC.

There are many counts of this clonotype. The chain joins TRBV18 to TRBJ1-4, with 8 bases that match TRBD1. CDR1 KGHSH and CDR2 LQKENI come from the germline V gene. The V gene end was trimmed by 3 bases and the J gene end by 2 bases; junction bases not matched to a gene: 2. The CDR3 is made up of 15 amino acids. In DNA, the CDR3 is TGTGCCAGCTCACCGACAGGGGCCACTAATGAAAAACTGTTTTTT. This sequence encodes CASSPTGATNEKLFF.

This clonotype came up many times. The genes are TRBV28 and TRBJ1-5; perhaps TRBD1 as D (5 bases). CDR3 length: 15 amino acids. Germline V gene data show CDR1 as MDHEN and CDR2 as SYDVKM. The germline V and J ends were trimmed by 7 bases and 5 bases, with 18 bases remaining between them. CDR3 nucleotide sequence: TGTGCCAGCAACCCGAATGCGCGGGGGGATCAGCCCCAGCATTTT. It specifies CASNPNARGDQPQHF.

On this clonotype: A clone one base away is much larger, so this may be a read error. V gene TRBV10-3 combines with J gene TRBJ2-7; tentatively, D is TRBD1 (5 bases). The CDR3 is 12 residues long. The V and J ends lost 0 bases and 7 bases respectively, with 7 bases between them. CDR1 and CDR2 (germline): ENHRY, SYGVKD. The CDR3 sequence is CAISESGVEQYF. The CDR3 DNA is TGTGCCATCAGTGAGTCAGGGGTTGAGCAGTACTTC.

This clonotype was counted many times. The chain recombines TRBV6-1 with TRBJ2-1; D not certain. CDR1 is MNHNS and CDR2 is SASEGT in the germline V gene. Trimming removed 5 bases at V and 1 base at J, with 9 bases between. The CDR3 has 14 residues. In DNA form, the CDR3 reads TGTGCCAGCAGTCAAACTGGGTCCTACAATGAGCAGTTCTTC. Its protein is CASSQTGSYNEQFF.

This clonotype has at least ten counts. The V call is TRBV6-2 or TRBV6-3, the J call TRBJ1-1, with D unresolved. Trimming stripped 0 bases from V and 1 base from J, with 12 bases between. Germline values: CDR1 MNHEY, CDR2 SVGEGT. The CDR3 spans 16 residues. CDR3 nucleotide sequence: TGTGCCAGCAGTTACTCTTCTCACGGGTCGAACACTGAAGCTTTCTTT. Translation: CASSYSSHGSNTEAFF.

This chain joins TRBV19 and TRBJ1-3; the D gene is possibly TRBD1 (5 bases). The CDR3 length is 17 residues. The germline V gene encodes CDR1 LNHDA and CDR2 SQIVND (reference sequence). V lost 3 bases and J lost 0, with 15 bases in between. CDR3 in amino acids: CASSIEWDATSGNTIYF. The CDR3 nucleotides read TGTGCCAGTAGTATCGAGTGGGACGCAACCTCTGGAAACACCATATATTTT.

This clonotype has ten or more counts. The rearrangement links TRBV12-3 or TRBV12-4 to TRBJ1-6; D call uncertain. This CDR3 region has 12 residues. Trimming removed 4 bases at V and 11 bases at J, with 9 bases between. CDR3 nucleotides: TGTGCCAGCAGTTCCCAGCGGGCACCCCTCCACTTT. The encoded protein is CASSSQRAPLHF.

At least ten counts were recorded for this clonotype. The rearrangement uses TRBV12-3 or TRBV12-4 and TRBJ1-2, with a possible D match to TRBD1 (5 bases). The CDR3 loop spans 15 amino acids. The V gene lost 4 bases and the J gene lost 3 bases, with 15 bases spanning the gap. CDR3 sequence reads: CASSSGPGEHYGYTF. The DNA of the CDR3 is TGTGCCAGCAGTTCGGGACCCGGGGAGCACTATGGCTACACCTTC.

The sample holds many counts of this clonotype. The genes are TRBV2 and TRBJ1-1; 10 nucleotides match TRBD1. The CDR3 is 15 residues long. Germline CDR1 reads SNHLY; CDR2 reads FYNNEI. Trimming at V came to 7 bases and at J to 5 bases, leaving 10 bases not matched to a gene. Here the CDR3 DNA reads TGTGCCAGCATACCCCAGGGACAGGGGTGGACTGAAGCTTTCTTT. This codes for CASIPQGQGWTEAFF.

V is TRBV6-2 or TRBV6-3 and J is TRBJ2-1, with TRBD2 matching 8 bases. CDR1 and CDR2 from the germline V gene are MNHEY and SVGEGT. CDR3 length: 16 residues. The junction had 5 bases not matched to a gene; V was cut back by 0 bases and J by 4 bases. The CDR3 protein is CASSYSTASGYNEQFF. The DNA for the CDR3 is TGTGCCAGCAGTTACTCGACGGCTAGCGGGTACAATGAGCAGTTCTTC.

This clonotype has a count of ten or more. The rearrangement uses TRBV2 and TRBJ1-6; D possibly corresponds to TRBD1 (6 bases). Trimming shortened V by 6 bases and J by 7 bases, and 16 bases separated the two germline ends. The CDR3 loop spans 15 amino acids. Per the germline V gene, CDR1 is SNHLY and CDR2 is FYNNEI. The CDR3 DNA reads TGTGCCAGCAGCGTACAGGGAAAGGGAAATTCACCCCTCCACTTT. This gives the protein CASSVQGKGNSPLHF.

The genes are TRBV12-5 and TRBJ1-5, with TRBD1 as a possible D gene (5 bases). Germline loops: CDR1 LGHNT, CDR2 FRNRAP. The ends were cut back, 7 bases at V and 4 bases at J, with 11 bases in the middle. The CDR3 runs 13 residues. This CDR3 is CASDRDENQPQHF. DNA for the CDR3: TGTGCTAGTGACCGGGACGAGAATCAGCCCCAGCATTTT.

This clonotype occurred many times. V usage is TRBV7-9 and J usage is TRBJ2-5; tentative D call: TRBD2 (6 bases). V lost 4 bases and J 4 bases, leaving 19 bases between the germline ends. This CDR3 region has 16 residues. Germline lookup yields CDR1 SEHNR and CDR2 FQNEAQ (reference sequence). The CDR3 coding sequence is TGTGCCAGCAGCTCTCACTCGGGCTTGGGGGGAGAGACCCAGTACTTC. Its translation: CASSSHSGLGGETQYF. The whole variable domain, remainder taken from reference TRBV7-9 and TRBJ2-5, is DTGVSQNPRHKITKRGQNVTFRCDPISEHNRLYWYRQTLGQGPEFLTYFQNEAQLEKSRLLSDRFSAERPKGSFSTLEIQRTEQGDSAMYLCASSSHSGLGGETQYFGPGTRLLVL.

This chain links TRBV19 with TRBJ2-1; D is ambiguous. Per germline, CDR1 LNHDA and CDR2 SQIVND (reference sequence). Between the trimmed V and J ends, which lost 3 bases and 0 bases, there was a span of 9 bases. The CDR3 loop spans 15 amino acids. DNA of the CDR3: TGTGCCAGTAGTATTAGGTTCAGCTCCTACAATGAGCAGTTCTTC. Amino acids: CASSIRFSSYNEQFF.

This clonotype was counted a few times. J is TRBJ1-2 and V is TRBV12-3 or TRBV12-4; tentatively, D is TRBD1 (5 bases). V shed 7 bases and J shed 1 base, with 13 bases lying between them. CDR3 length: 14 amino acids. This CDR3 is CASTWGQINYGYTF. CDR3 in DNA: TGTGCCAGCACCTGGGGCCAAATTAACTATGGCTACACCTTC.

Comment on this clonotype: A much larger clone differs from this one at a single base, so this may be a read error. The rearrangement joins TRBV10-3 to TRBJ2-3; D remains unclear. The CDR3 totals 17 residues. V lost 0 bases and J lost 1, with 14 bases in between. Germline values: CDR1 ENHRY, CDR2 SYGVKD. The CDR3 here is CAISESKAGSGTDTQYF. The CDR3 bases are TGTGCCATCAGTGAGTCGAAGGCTGGCTCCGGCACAGATACGCAGTATTTT.

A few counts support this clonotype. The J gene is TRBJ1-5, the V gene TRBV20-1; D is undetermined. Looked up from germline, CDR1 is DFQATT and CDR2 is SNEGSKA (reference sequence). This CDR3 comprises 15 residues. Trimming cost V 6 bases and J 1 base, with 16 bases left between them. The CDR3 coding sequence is TGCAGTGCGCGCCAGGAAGGGCCGAGCAATCAGCCCCAGCATTTT. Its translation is CSARQEGPSNQPQHF.

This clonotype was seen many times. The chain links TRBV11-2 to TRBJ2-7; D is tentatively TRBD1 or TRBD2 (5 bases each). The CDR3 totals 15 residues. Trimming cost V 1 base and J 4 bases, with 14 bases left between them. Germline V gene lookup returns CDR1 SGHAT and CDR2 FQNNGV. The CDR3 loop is CASSLGPSWGYEQYF. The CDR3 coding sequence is TGTGCCAGCAGCTTAGGACCTTCTTGGGGGTACGAGCAGTACTTC.

The CDR3: CASSRWGQGFKKYEQYF. The CDR3 DNA follows: TGTGCCAGCAGCCGTTGGGGACAGGGGTTTAAGAAATACGAGCAGTACTTC. The chain combines TRBV3-1 with TRBJ2-7; the match to TRBD1 covers 10 bases. With 4 bases clipped from V and 4 bases from J, the junction kept 13 bases outside the gene matches. CDR3 length equals 17 residues. The germline V gene encodes CDR1 LGHDT and CDR2 YNNKEL (reference sequence).

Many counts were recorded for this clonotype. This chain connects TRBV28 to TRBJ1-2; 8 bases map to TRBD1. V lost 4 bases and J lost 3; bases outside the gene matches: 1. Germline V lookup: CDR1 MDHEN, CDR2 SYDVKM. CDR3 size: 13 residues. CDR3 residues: CASSSQGDYGYTF. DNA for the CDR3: TGTGCCAGCAGTTCACAGGGGGACTATGGCTACACCTTC.

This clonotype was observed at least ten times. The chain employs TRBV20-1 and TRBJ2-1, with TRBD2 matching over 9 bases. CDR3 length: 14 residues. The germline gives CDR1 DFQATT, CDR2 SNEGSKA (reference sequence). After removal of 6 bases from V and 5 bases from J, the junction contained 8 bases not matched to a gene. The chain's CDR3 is CSAAGGPYNNEQFF. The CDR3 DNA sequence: TGCAGTGCAGCGGGGGGCCCATATAACAATGAGCAGTTCTTC.